These 6 T cell receptor beta chains originate from one sample sequenced in a study of PD-1 blockade in classical Hodgkin lymphoma. The protocol was immunoSEQ multiplex PCR, while the TCRdb copy is restricted to in-frame clones and leaves out a portion. The table records 90,000 or so clones, approximately 91% of them present only once. Each patient's relapse followed autologous stem cell transplantation, and brentuximab vedotin exposure varied. The starting material was peripheral blood mononuclear cells (PBMCs), obtained before the second cycle of nivolumab. The origin of the receptors is a human donor with classical Hodgkin lymphoma.

This sequence joins TRBV21-1 and TRBJ1-4. TRBV21-1 is termed a pseudogene. This CDR3 region has 11 residues. CDR3 DNA: TGTGCCACTATAACAAATGAAAAACTGTTTTTT. It yields the protein CATITNEKLFF.

The rearrangement links TRBV27 to TRBJ2-3; D call uncertain. CDR3 size: 12 residues. From germline, CDR1 is MNHEY and CDR2 SMNVEV (reference sequence). The V and J ends lost 5 bases and 11 bases respectively, with 14 bases between them. CDR3 region: CASSPTSGRQYF. The CDR3 DNA sequence: TGTGCCAGCAGTCCCACCTCGGGTAGGCAGTATTTT.

This rearrangement joins TRBV30 to TRBJ2-1; 7 bases align to TRBD2. Germline values: CDR1 GTSNPN, CDR2 SVGIG (reference sequence). Trimming took 7 bases from V and 4 from J; bases not matched to a gene: 7. The CDR3 runs 13 residues. CDR3 nucleotides: TGTGCCTTGGGAGGGCCGGTTTACAATGAGCAGTTCTTC. It codes for CALGGPVYNEQFF.

V and J are TRBV28 and TRBJ2-3; D gene unclear. Germline-derived CDR1 and CDR2 are MDHEN and SYDVKM. The ends were cut back, 5 bases at V and 2 bases at J, with 11 bases in the middle. CDR3 size: 14 residues. DNA for the CDR3: TGTGCCAGCAGTCGCGACCCTACCACAGATACGCAGTATTTT. Its protein is CASSRDPTTDTQYF.

The V gene is TRBV6-5, the J gene TRBJ2-5; 7 bases match TRBD2. Germline V gene lookup returns CDR1 MNHEY and CDR2 SVGAGI. The CDR3 is 14 amino acids. With 7 bases clipped from V and 1 base from J, the junction kept 6 bases outside the gene matches. In DNA, the CDR3 is TGTGCCAGCAACTGGGGGGGGTCCCAAGAGACCCAGTACTTC. Translated, it gives CASNWGGSQETQYF.

This clone is a singleton in its sample. The chain combines TRBV30 with TRBJ2-2, with D possibly matching TRBD1 (5 bases). The CDR3 length is 14 residues. Trimming left V 1 base short and J 10 bases short, with 16 bases between. The V gene's germline CDR1 is GTSNPN and CDR2 SVGIG (reference sequence). The CDR3 here is CAWSAGPSPKELFF. For the CDR3, the DNA is TGTGCCTGGAGTGCAGGGCCCTCTCCAAAGGAGCTGTTTTTT.